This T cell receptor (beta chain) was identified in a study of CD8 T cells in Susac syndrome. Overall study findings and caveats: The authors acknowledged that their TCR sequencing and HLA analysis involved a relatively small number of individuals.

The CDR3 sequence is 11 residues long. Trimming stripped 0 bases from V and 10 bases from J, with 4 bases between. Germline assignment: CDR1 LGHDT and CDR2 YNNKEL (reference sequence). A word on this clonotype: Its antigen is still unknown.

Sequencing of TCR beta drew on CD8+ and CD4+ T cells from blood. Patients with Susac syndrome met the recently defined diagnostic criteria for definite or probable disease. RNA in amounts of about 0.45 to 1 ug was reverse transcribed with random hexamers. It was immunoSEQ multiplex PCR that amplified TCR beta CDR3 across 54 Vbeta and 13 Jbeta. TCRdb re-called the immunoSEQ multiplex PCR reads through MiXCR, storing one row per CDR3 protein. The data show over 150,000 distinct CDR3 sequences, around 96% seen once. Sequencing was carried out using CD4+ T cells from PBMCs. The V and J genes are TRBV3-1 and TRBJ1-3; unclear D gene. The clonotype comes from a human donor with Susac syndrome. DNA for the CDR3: TGTGCCAGCAGCCAAGATCAGACCATATATTTT. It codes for CASSQDQTIYF.